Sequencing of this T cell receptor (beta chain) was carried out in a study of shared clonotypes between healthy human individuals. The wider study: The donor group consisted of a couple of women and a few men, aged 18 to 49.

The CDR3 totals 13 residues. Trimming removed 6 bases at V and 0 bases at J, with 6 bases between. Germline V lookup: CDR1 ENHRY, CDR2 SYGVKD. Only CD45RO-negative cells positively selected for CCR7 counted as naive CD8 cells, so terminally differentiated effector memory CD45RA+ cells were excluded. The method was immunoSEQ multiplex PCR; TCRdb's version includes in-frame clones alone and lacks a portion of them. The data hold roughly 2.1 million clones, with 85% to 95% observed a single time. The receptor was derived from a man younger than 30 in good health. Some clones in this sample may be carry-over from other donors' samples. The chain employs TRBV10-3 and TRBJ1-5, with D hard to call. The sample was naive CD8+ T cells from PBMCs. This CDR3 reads CAISYSSNQPQHF. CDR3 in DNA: TGTGCCATCAGCTATAGTAGCAATCAGCCCCAGCATTTT.